Listed here are 31 T cell receptor beta chains from one sample, sequenced in a study of neurological immune-mediated disorders. TCRdb itself ran the 5' RACE reads through MiXCR, one entry per CDR3 protein. The sample holds under 100,000 distinct CDR3 sequences, under 15% seen once. Specified time point: longitudinal time-point 2. The specimen sequenced was PBMCs. The source is a female donor with HTLV-1-associated myelopathy (HAM/TSP).

The chain employs TRBV25-1 and TRBJ2-5; TRBD2 matches at 9 bases. J lost 4 bases, V lost 6 bases, and 9 bases had no gene match. Looked up from germline, CDR1 is MGHDK and CDR2 is SYGVNS. The CDR3 sequence is 15 residues long. CDR3 sequence (DNA): TGTGCCAGCAGCAGGGGCGGGGGGGCGATAGAGACCCAGTACTTC. Residues: CASSRGGGAIETQYF.

This clonotype was detected ten times or more. The V call is TRBV28, the J call TRBJ2-1, with D possibly TRBD2 on 6 matching bases. Between the trimmed V and J ends, which lost 4 bases and 4 bases, there was a span of 14 bases. CDR1 is MDHEN, CDR2 SYDVKM, per germline. CDR3 length: 15 amino acids. CDR3 DNA: TGTGCCAGCAGTTCCGGCGGGGTAAGGTACAATGAGCAGTTCTTC. Translated: CASSSGGVRYNEQFF.

The chain employs TRBV5-1 and TRBJ1-5, with D perhaps TRBD1 (6 bases). Germline values: CDR1 SGHRS, CDR2 YFSETQ. The CDR3 spans 14 residues. V lost 4 bases and J 4 bases, leaving 12 bases between the germline ends. The CDR3 loop reads CASSIATGNQPQHF. CDR3 coding DNA: TGCGCCAGCAGCATAGCTACAGGGAATCAGCCCCAGCATTTT.

The table lists this clonotype with many counts. The gene calls are TRBV5-1 and TRBJ2-5; 9 positions agree with TRBD1. The CDR3 is 13 amino acids. V lost 8 bases and J lost 1; bases outside the gene matches: 3. Per the germline V gene, CDR1 is SGHRS and CDR2 is YFSETQ. The CDR3: CASGQGSQETQYF. The CDR3 DNA is TGCGCCAGTGGACAGGGGAGCCAAGAGACCCAGTACTTC. The complete variable domain, with remaining parts taken from reference TRBV5-1 and TRBJ2-5, reads KAGVTQTPRYLIKTRGQQVTLSCSPISGHRSVSWYQQTPGQGLQFLFEYFSETQRNKGNFPGRFSGRQFSNSRSEMNVSTLELGDSALYLCASGQGSQETQYFGPGTRLLVL.

This clonotype was seen many times. The CDR3 sequence is CASSHPGVSGPQYF. The CDR3 nucleotides are TGCGCCAGCAGCCACCCGGGGGTCAGTGGGCCCCAGTACTTC. The rearrangement joins TRBV4-1 to TRBJ2-5, with D possibly TRBD2 on 6 matching bases. From germline, CDR1 is MGHRA and CDR2 YSYEKL. The CDR3 extends over 14 amino acids. V dropped 3 bases and J dropped 9 bases, with 17 bases sitting between them.

This clonotype was seen at least ten times. V usage is TRBV11-2 and J usage is TRBJ2-3; TRBD2 matches at 8 bases. The CDR3 totals 14 residues. Germline V gene data show CDR1 as SGHAT and CDR2 as FQNNGV. V lost 3 bases to trimming and J lost 3 bases; unmatched junction nucleotides: 2. The CDR3 DNA reads TGTGCCAGCAGCTTCGGGGGGGCGACAGATACGCAGTATTTT. Its protein is CASSFGGATDTQYF.

The table lists this clonotype with many counts. The rearrangement joins TRBV20-1 to TRBJ2-3; no reliable D call. Germline V CDR1 and CDR2: DFQATT, SNEGSKA (reference sequence). Trimming took 6 bases from V and 9 from J, leaving 13 bases between them. This CDR3 spans 11 amino acids. CDR3 loop: CSATLPETQYF. The CDR3 DNA reads TGCAGTGCAACTCTCCCCGAAACGCAGTATTTT.

This clonotype was observed many times. This rearrangement joins TRBV29-1 to TRBJ1-2, with D tentatively TRBD1 (5 bases). Germline lookup yields CDR1 SQVTM and CDR2 ANQGSEA. Deletions cut 0 bases from V and 0 bases from J, with 14 bases between. The CDR3 length is 16 residues. The CDR3 here is CSVEDVGGHPNYGYTF. The CDR3 DNA is TGCAGCGTTGAAGATGTAGGCGGACATCCTAACTATGGCTACACCTTC. The full variable domain, rest sourced from reference TRBV29-1 and TRBJ1-2, is SAVISQKPSRDICQRGTSLTIQCQVDSQVTMMFWYRQQPGQSLTLIATANQGSEATYESGFVIDKFPISRPNLTFSTLTVSNMSPEDSSIYLCSVEDVGGHPNYGYTFGSGTRLTVV.

This clonotype was seen only a few times. The CDR3 is CASSLLGGGQPYEQYF. DNA of the CDR3: TGTGCCAGCAGTTTACTGGGCGGGGGGCAGCCCTACGAGCAGTACTTC. The genes are TRBV27 and TRBJ2-7, with 8 bases aligning to TRBD2. Germline lookup yields CDR1 MNHEY and CDR2 SMNVEV (reference sequence). The CDR3 length is 16 residues. V dropped 2 bases and J dropped 2; count of bases not matched to a gene: 8.

This clonotype was detected a few times. The CDR3 DNA sequence: TGTGCCAGCAGACCACTAGCGGGGAGACACTACGAGCAGTACTTC. Translating it yields CASRPLAGRHYEQYF. The V and J genes are TRBV28 and TRBJ2-7; 10 nucleotides match TRBD2. The germline gives CDR1 MDHEN, CDR2 SYDVKM. V shed 6 bases and J 3 bases; nucleotides not matched to a gene: 8. This CDR3 region has 15 residues. Drawing the rest from reference TRBV28 and TRBJ2-7, the complete variable domain is DVKVTQSSRYLVKRTGEKVFLECVQDMDHENMFWYRQDPGLGLRLIYFSYDVKMKEKGDIPEGYSVSREKKERFSLILESASTNQTSMYLCASRPLAGRHYEQYFGPGTRLTVT.

Concerning this clonotype: One base away lies a much larger clone, so this may be a sequencing read error. The chain employs TRBV5-6 and TRBJ2-1, with 7 bases fitting TRBD2. The germline CDR1 and CDR2 sequences are SGHDT and YYEEEE. This CDR3 spans 15 amino acids. Germline trimming cut 2 bases from V and 3 bases from J; bases unmatched to any gene: 5. The CDR3: CASSFRAGDYNEQFF. The DNA of the CDR3 is TGTGCCAGCAGCTTTCGGGCGGGGGACTACAATGAGCAGTTCTTC. Based on the CDR3 plus reference TRBV5-6 and TRBJ2-1, the full variable domain is DAGVTQSPTHLIKTRGQQVTLRCSPKSGHDTVSWYQQALGQGPQFIFQYYEEEERQRGNFPDRFSGHQFPNYSSELNVNALLLGDSALYLCASSFRAGDYNEQFFGPGTRLTVL.

With respect to this clonotype: The germline gene is not matched at one end of the junction; a read error may be the cause. The CDR3 coding sequence is TGTGCCAACAGTGAAGGTCAGGGGCGGGGCGCAGATACGCAGTATTTT. Translated: CANSEGQGRGADTQYF. The chain is built from TRBV2 and TRBJ2-3; either TRBD1 or TRBD2 may supply D (6 bases each). Germline loops: CDR1 SNHLY, CDR2 FYNNEI. The CDR3 covers 16 residues. Combining the CDR3 with reference TRBV2 and TRBJ2-3 gives the whole variable domain EPEVTQTPSHQVTQMGQEVILRCVPISNHLYFYWYRQILGQKVEFLVSFYNNEISEKSEIFDDQFSVERPDGSNFTLKIRSTKLEDSAMYFCANSEGQGRGADTQYFGPGTRLTVL.

The chain has TRBV7-6 and TRBJ2-7, with D possibly matching TRBD2 (6 bases). The CDR3 extends over 14 amino acids. Trimming left V 1 base short and J 6 bases short, with 13 bases between. Germline V gene sequence: CDR1 SGHVS, CDR2 FNYEAQ. The CDR3 region has the DNA TGTGCCAGCAGCTTAGGACGGGGGACCTCCGAGCAGTACTTC. It is translated as CASSLGRGTSEQYF.

This clonotype was detected many times. The chain employs TRBV2 and TRBJ2-1; TRBD2 matches 11 bases. The V gene's germline CDR1 is SNHLY and CDR2 FYNNEI. Trimming took 6 bases from V and 12 from J; bases not matched to a gene: 10. CDR3 size: 14 residues. CDR3: CASRGIGLAGGQFF. Here the CDR3 DNA reads TGTGCCAGCAGGGGGATCGGTCTAGCGGGGGGGCAGTTCTTC.

This clonotype was detected only a few times. The chain has TRBV11-2 and TRBJ2-5; D might be TRBD2 (5 bases). The germline V and J ends were trimmed by 1 base and 4 bases, with 7 bases remaining between them. CDR3 length: 13 residues. The germline CDR1 and CDR2 sequences are SGHAT and FQNNGV. The CDR3 DNA reads as TGTGCCAGCAGCTTAGGTGGGAGAGAGACCCAGTACTTC. Amino acids: CASSLGGRETQYF.

This clonotype was seen ten or more times. The chain is built from TRBV25-1 and TRBJ2-1; 8 nucleotides agree with TRBD2. The trim removed 6 bases at V and 4 bases at J, leaving 5 bases unmatched. This CDR3 contains 14 residues. The V gene's germline CDR1 is MGHDK and CDR2 SYGVNS. CDR3 sequence: CASSGGAGYNEQFF. The CDR3 DNA sequence: TGTGCCAGCAGCGGGGGGGCGGGTTACAATGAGCAGTTCTTC.

This rearrangement joins TRBV5-1 to TRBJ1-4; unclear D gene. CDR3 size: 14 residues. Germline V gene data show CDR1 as SGHRS and CDR2 as YFSETQ. V was pared by 0 bases and J by 2 bases, with 5 bases between. The CDR3 DNA reads as TGCGCCAGCAGCTTGGGATCCACTAATGAAAAACTGTTTTTT. Its protein is CASSLGSTNEKLFF.

This clonotype showed up many times. This chain uses TRBV6-6 with TRBJ2-5; 7 nucleotides match TRBD1. Unmatched junction bases numbered 10, after V lost 2 bases and J lost 1 base. This CDR3 is 17 amino acids long. The germline V gene has CDR1 MNHNY and CDR2 SVGAGI (reference sequence). DNA of the CDR3: TGTGCCAGCAGTTACAATAGACAGGGTAGGGCCCAAGAGACCCAGTACTTC. Translation gives CASSYNRQGRAQETQYF.

This clonotype was seen repeatedly, ten times or more. The chain combines TRBV7-8 with TRBJ2-3; TRBD2 matches 13 bases. This CDR3 is 19 amino acids long. V lost 4 bases, J lost 2 bases, and 12 bases stayed unmatched. The germline V gene has CDR1 SGHVS and CDR2 FQNEAQ. This CDR3 reads CASSSNPGLAGTLTDTQYF. The DNA for the CDR3 is TGTGCCAGCAGCTCAAACCCGGGACTAGCGGGGACCCTCACAGATACGCAGTATTTT. The full variable domain, completed using reference TRBV7-8 and TRBJ2-3, is GAGVSQSPRYKVAKRGQDVALRCDPISGHVSLFWYQQALGQGPEFLTYFQNEAQLDKSGLPSDRFFAERPEGSVSTLKIQRTQQEDSAVYLCASSSNPGLAGTLTDTQYFGPGTRLTVL.

The rearrangement uses TRBV27 and TRBJ2-7, with a tentative D call TRBD2 (7 bases). This CDR3 region has 13 residues. The germline V and J ends were trimmed by 8 bases and 6 bases, with 17 bases remaining between them. Germline assignment: CDR1 MNHEY and CDR2 SMNVEV (reference sequence). The CDR3 region is CASRHGGAVEQYF. The DNA for the CDR3 is TGTGCCAGCCGACATGGGGGGGCCGTCGAGCAGTACTTC.

This clonotype was recorded many times. The genes are TRBV11-1 and TRBJ2-3; 7 nucleotides align to TRBD1. CDR1 SGHAT and CDR2 FQDESV come from the germline V gene (reference sequence). The CDR3 is made up of 16 amino acids. V was clipped by 2 bases and J by 2 bases; unmatched bases: 7. Here the CDR3 reads CASSLLAQGSTDTQYF. The CDR3 DNA sequence: TGTGCCAGCAGCTTACTTGCACAGGGGTCCACAGATACGCAGTATTTT.

This clonotype was seen repeatedly, ten times or more. The J gene is TRBJ1-2, the V gene TRBV29-1, with TRBD1 matching 9 bases. This CDR3 spans 16 amino acids. Trimming took 1 base from V and 2 from J; bases not matched to a gene: 8. CDR1 is SQVTM, CDR2 ANQGSEA, per germline. The DNA of the CDR3 is TGCAGCGTTGAAGGGAGGACAGGGGCATCGAACTATGGCTACACCTTC. It is translated as CSVEGRTGASNYGYTF.

This clonotype was counted many times. The chain joins TRBV29-1 to TRBJ1-5; D ambiguous. The CDR3 has 12 residues. V shed 4 bases and J shed 5 bases, with 9 bases lying between them. Germline CDR1 and CDR2: SQVTM and ANQGSEA. For the CDR3, the DNA is TGCAGCGTTGCTGGCCGGGATCAGCCCCAGCATTTT. Translation gives CSVAGRDQPQHF.

This clonotype was recorded only once. The chain employs TRBV5-6 and TRBJ1-1; D unclear. The CDR3 is 14 residues long. Looked up from germline, CDR1 is SGHDT and CDR2 is YYEEEE. The V and J ends lost 4 bases and 2 bases respectively, with 12 bases between them. The CDR3 bases are TGTGCCAGCAGCCCCGGTTTCCTTAACACTGAAGCTTTCTTT. Its protein product is CASSPGFLNTEAFF.

This clonotype was detected many times. The chain couples TRBV12-5 to TRBJ2-3, with D possibly called TRBD1 or TRBD2 (6 bases each). From germline, CDR1 is LGHNT and CDR2 FRNRAP. Trimming removed 3 bases at V and 4 bases at J, with 11 bases between. This CDR3 is built from 14 residues. CDR3: CASGLSGAPDTQYF. CDR3 DNA: TGTGCTAGTGGTTTATCGGGGGCCCCAGATACGCAGTATTTT.

This clonotype was seen repeatedly, ten times or more. The genes are TRBV4-1 and TRBJ2-7; the D gene could be TRBD1 or TRBD2 (5 bases each). The length of the CDR3 is 14 residues. V lost 4 bases to trimming and J lost 4 bases, with 14 bases between them. Germline CDR1 and CDR2: MGHRA and YSYEKL. The CDR3 is CASSLPGRLYEQYF. In nucleotides, the CDR3 is TGCGCCAGCAGCCTCCCGGGACGGCTATACGAGCAGTACTTC.

This clonotype has a count of ten or more. This chain links TRBV4-2 with TRBJ2-6; no clear D gene. The CDR3 runs to 16 residues. In germline, CDR1 is LGHNA, CDR2 YNFKEQ. The V gene lost 2 bases and the J gene lost 0 bases, with 8 bases spanning the gap. The CDR3 spells CASSQSAGSGANVLTF. CDR3 nucleotide sequence: TGTGCCAGCAGCCAAAGCGCAGGCTCTGGGGCCAACGTCCTGACTTTC.

This clonotype has at least ten counts. This chain connects TRBV7-9 to TRBJ2-1, with D perhaps matching TRBD1 or TRBD2 (5 bases each). Trimming took off 6 bases at V and 5 bases at J, with 17 bases between the two ends. This CDR3 has 15 residues. The germline gives CDR1 SEHNR, CDR2 FQNEAQ (reference sequence). DNA of the CDR3: TGTGCCAGCAGACGCGTACGAGGGACCCACAATGAGCAGTTCTTC. Translating gives CASRRVRGTHNEQFF. Full variable domain (rest looked up from reference TRBV7-9 and TRBJ2-1): DTGVSQNPRHKITKRGQNVTFRCDPISEHNRLYWYRQTLGQGPEFLTYFQNEAQLEKSRLLSDRFSAERPKGSFSTLEIQRTEQGDSAMYLCASRRVRGTHNEQFFGPGTRLTVL.

In its sample, this clonotype was seen many times. The genes are TRBV7-3 and TRBJ2-1; D is ambiguous. Per germline, CDR1 SGHTA and CDR2 FQGTGA. V lost 2 bases and J 1 base, leaving 12 bases between the germline ends. The CDR3 has 16 amino acids. In DNA form, the CDR3 reads TGTGCCAGCAGCTTATTCAGAACAGAATCCTACAATGAGCAGTTCTTC. Protein sequence: CASSLFRTESYNEQFF.

This clonotype was picked up many times. This chain joins TRBV4-2 and TRBJ2-3, with D possibly called TRBD1 or TRBD2 (6 bases each). V shed 0 bases and J shed 6 bases, with 16 bases lying between them. Germline CDR1 is LGHNA and CDR2 is YNFKEQ. This CDR3 region has 16 residues. CDR3 in DNA: TGTGCCAGCAGCCAAGATACGGGGACAACTAGCGATACGCAGTATTTT. Translating it yields CASSQDTGTTSDTQYF.

The chain carries TRBV6-1 and TRBJ2-1, with a possible D match to TRBD1 (6 bases). The CDR3 has 13 amino acids. The germline V gene has CDR1 MNHNS and CDR2 SASEGT. Trimming cost V 3 bases and J 4 bases, with 7 bases left between them. This CDR3 reads CASSDTGYNEQFF. In DNA, the CDR3 is TGTGCCAGCAGTGACACAGGGTACAATGAGCAGTTCTTC.